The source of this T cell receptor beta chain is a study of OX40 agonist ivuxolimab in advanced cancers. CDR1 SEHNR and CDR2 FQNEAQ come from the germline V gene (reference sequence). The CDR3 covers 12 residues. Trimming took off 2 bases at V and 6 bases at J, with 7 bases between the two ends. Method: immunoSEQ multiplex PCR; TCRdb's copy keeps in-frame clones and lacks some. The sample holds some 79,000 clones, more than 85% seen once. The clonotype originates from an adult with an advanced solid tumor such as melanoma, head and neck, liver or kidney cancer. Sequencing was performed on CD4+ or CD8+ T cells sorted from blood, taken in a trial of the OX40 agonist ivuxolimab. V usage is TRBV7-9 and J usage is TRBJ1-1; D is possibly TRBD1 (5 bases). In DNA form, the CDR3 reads TGTGCCAGCAGCTTACAGGGTCCTGAAGCTTTCTTT. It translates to CASSLQGPEAFF.